This T cell receptor beta chain was recorded in a study of T cell clusters in autoimmune cytopenias. The CDR3 is made up of 17 amino acids. The germline CDR1 and CDR2 sequences are LGHNA and YSLEER. This clonotype is classed as medium-sized by frequency. Its antigen is undetermined. TRB rearrangements were amplified by touch-down multiplex PCR with mixed TRB-A/B primers. TCRdb reanalyzed the multiplex PCR reads, giving one entry per CDR3 protein sequence and no DNA. Its table lists about 7,000 distinct CDR3 sequences. TRB amplification used approximately 250 ng of peripheral blood genomic DNA. Notes on the study in general: TRB repertoire shifts in secondary cytopenia and chronic lymphocytic leukemia mostly reflected lymphoma, not autoimmunity.

The same specimen was also included in a second study, on T cell repertoires in aging, cancer and after chemotherapy. Per that study: Donor ages fell into six groups from 30 or younger up to 70 or older. Loss of evenness, beyond lost richness, contributed to age-related TCR diversity decline in cancer patients. Median generation probability rose over the chemotherapy interval in each cancer cohort, suggesting rebound thymic output.

V usage is TRBV4-3 and J usage is TRBJ1-1; the D call from TCRdb, TRBD1, cannot be confirmed without DNA. The source of this sequence is a human donor in good health. Sample: peripheral blood. The CDR3 protein is CASSPSLRDRGRGEAFF.